This T cell receptor (beta chain) was sequenced during a study of T cell responses to AZD1222 COVID-19 vaccine (dated by TCRdb to the early 2020s). At the level of the whole study: AZD1222 recipients with second doses at about 4 weeks or about 12 weeks were pooled, because spike-specific TCR depth and breadth did not differ between schedules. A total of more than 230 trial participants underwent TCR sequencing, of whom 200 to 220 had received two doses of AZD1222 and around 26 had received two doses of the MenACWY control vaccine. Trial participants were enrolled into age subgroups of 18-55, 56-69 and 70-plus years, which contained around 150, 28 and 57 TCR-sequenced participants, respectively. What the research found in general, with its limitations: In the small 56-69-year group, the increase in depth fell short of significance, most likely because of low power. Nearly half of unique spike-specific TCRs reportedly recognized epitopes outside regions mutated in the B.1.351 and B.1.1.7 variants. Only five to seven AZD1222 recipients were SARS-CoV-2 seropositive at baseline, limiting conclusions about previously exposed vaccinees. After two AZD1222 doses, spike-specific TCR breadth and depth were significantly higher than at day 0 and than in MenACWY recipients. The vaccine-associated CD4 TCRs covered the entire spike protein, and the dominant responses fell in regions 160-218 and 743-854. Participants were mostly white British, with more females than males. The authors suggested clonal diversity may have been underestimated. No day 14 peak-response samples were available, so repertoires were characterized only after the peak T cell response.

About this clone itself: No antigen is known for it. Base qualities are not provided; no much larger clone lies one nucleotide away.

The time point label on this specimen signifies: baseline before first vaccination. The vaccinee samples were drawn from two UK trials, COV001 and COV002, one of which was a single-blind randomized controlled phase 2/3 trial testing AZD1222 (ChAdOx1 nCoV-19) in healthy adults. For TCRbeta chain sequencing, PBMC samples from trial participants were taken at day 0 and at day 28 after the second dose. The CDR3 regions of human TCRbeta chains were analyzed by immunosequencing. Under the source paper's analysis protocol: Repertoire TCRs were matched against a reference library of SARS-CoV-2-specific TCRs generated with the MIRA antigen-specificity platform. Breadth was defined as the fraction of unique TCRs that were SARS-CoV-2-associated. Depth was defined as the fraction of total T cells that were SARS-CoV-2-associated. Each spike-specific TCR was assigned to its reactive spike region and to a CD4 or CD8 class using the MIRA data. Log10-transformed breadth and depth values were compared by one-way ANOVA with Sidak's multiple comparisons tests. Entries here come from immuneACCESS through TCRdb and include only in-frame sequences with V and J called. Some clones fail to appear in such tables; in the studies checked, an unresolved V gene covers under half of the shortfall, and the cause of the remainder is unknown. V, J and clone size reflect that table, while D and trimming were determined from the DNA. The sample includes 70,000 to 90,000 clones, with roughly 90% observed a single time. The top ten clones comprise 2.4% of the sample.

CDR1 and CDR2 were assigned from the germline V gene as SGHAT and FQNNGV. Counted from cysteine to phenylalanine, this CDR3 has 15 amino acids. Of the read, only the CDR3 DNA is kept; its 45 bases are in frame from base 1. The junction shows trimming of 1 base on V and 1 base on J, plus 11 bases between the germline ends. The rearranged chain carries TRBV11-2 and TRBJ2-7, with no reliable assignment of the D segment. The sample was peripheral blood, taken on day 0 of AZD1222 vaccination. The sequence was collected from an adult in good health. The sequenced DNA is TGTGCCAGCAGCTTAGGAGTTCGCAGTTCCTACGAGCAGTACTTC. This yields the protein CASSLGVRSSYEQYF.